These 21 T cell receptor beta chains were sequenced from one sample in a study of shared T cell receptors in the human thymus. Only in-frame clones appear in the TCRdb table, and some are missing; sequencing was by immunoSEQ multiplex PCR. The sample contains almost 550,000 clones, 75% to 85% of which appear only once. The data were also submitted as part of a second study, on human thymus T cells.

The material sequenced was thymocytes. Receptors originate from a boy less than two years old with a congenital heart defect.

This clone was seen a single time. The CDR3 sequence: CASSPYRGNTEAFF. The CDR3 bases are TGTGCCAGCAGCCCATACAGGGGGAACACTGAAGCTTTCTTT. V is TRBV5-4 and J is TRBJ1-1, with TRBD1 identical over 7 bases. The CDR3 is made up of 14 amino acids. Germline CDR1 reads SGHNT; CDR2 reads YYREEE (reference sequence). The V gene end was trimmed by 4 bases and the J gene end by 1 base; junction bases not matched to a gene: 4. The full variable domain, in which reference TRBV5-4 and TRBJ1-1 provide the parts outside the CDR3, is ETGVTQSPTHLIKTRGQQVTLRCSSQSGHNTVSWYQQALGQGPQFIFQYYREEENGRGNFPPRFSGLQFPNYSSELNVNALELDDSALYLCASSPYRGNTEAFFGQGTRLTVV.

The chain couples TRBV6-1 to TRBJ1-1; TRBD1 is a possible D gene (5 bases). Trimming pared 6 bases from V and 5 bases from J, leaving 13 bases between. The germline V gene has CDR1 MNHNS and CDR2 SASEGT. There are 13 residues in the CDR3. The chain's CDR3 is CASSQTGGTEAFF. DNA for the CDR3: TGTGCCAGCAGCCAGACCGGGGGTACTGAAGCTTTCTTT.

The rearrangement joins TRBV18 to TRBJ1-2; 7 bases line up with TRBD1. V lost 5 bases to trimming and J lost 2 bases; unmatched junction nucleotides: 5. The germline gives CDR1 KGHSH, CDR2 LQKENI. CDR3 size: 14 residues. Here the CDR3 DNA reads TGTGCCAGCTCAGGACCGGGACAGAACTATGGCTACACCTTC. It translates to CASSGPGQNYGYTF. The entire variable domain, with the rest obtained from reference TRBV18 and TRBJ1-2, is as follows: NAGVMQNPRHLVRRRGQEARLRCSPMKGHSHVYWYRQLPEEGLKFMVYLQKENIIDESGMPKERFSAEFPKEGPSILRIQQVVRGDSAAYFCASSGPGQNYGYTFGSGTRLTVV.

The chain has TRBV9 and TRBJ2-6; 7 bases are a match to TRBD1. CDR1 and CDR2 from the germline V gene are SGDLS and YYNGEE. This CDR3 region has 18 residues. Germline trimming cut 3 bases from V and 4 bases from J; bases unmatched to any gene: 13. CDR3 sequence: CASSEPSKGAPGANVLTF. The CDR3 DNA reads as TGTGCCAGCAGCGAGCCCTCGAAGGGGGCGCCCGGGGCCAACGTCCTGACTTTC. The entire variable domain, with the rest obtained from reference TRBV9 and TRBJ2-6, is as follows: DSGVTQTPKHLITATGQRVTLRCSPRSGDLSVYWYQQSLDQGLQFLIQYYNGEERAKGNILERFSAQQFPDLHSELNLSSLELGDSALYFCASSEPSKGAPGANVLTFGAGSRLTVL.

The rearrangement uses TRBV4-2 and TRBJ1-5; 9 nucleotides line up with TRBD1. This CDR3 has 17 residues. V shed 1 base and J 7 bases; nucleotides not matched to a gene: 11. Germline CDR1 is LGHNA and CDR2 is YNFKEQ. The CDR3 loop reads CASSQGQPDRGLQPQHF. The CDR3 coding sequence is TGTGCCAGCAGCCAAGGACAACCGGACAGGGGCTTACAGCCCCAGCATTTT.

This chain joins TRBV11-2 and TRBJ1-2; tentative D call: TRBD1 (5 bases). This CDR3 contains 14 residues. Looked up from germline, CDR1 is SGHAT and CDR2 is FQNNGV. Trimming cost V 2 bases and J 8 bases, with 15 bases left between them. The CDR3 here is CASSLTKGFQGYTF. The CDR3 bases are TGTGCCAGCAGCTTAACCAAGGGGTTTCAAGGCTACACCTTC.

This chain connects TRBV6-1 to TRBJ2-3; possible D gene TRBD1, 6 bases. Germline V CDR1 and CDR2: MNHNS, SASEGT. V lost 3 bases to trimming and J lost 0 bases, with 13 bases between them. The length of the CDR3 is 16 residues. The CDR3 protein is CASSERTASSTDTQYF. The CDR3 DNA reads TGTGCCAGCAGTGAGAGGACAGCTTCTAGCACAGATACGCAGTATTTT.

The rearrangement uses TRBV4-3 and TRBJ2-1, with D possibly being TRBD2 (7 bases). Trimming took 2 bases from V and 0 from J, leaving 23 bases between them. Germline V gene lookup returns CDR1 LGHNA and CDR2 YSLEER. The CDR3 consists of 20 residues. CDR3 bases: TGCGCCAGCAGCCAACTTTGGGGGCCTAGCGGCCGAAGCTCCTACAATGAGCAGTTCTTC. Amino acids: CASSQLWGPSGRSSYNEQFF.

This clone was observed a handful of times. V is TRBV5-4 and J is TRBJ1-2; 9 nucleotides align to TRBD1. Unmatched junction bases numbered 9, after V lost 2 bases and J lost 4 bases. Germline lookup yields CDR1 SGHNT and CDR2 YYREEE (reference sequence). The CDR3 has 16 amino acids. The CDR3 loop reads CASSLPYRGRVYGYTF. CDR3 DNA sequence: TGTGCCAGCAGCTTACCTTACAGGGGGCGCGTCTATGGCTACACCTTC.

The chain employs TRBV27 and TRBJ1-4; TRBD1 agrees at 7 bases. J lost 7 bases, V lost 0 bases, and 5 bases had no gene match. Germline V lookup: CDR1 MNHEY, CDR2 SMNVEV (reference sequence). The CDR3 has 15 residues. The chain's CDR3 is CASSLSGGASEKLFF. The CDR3 bases are TGTGCCAGCAGTTTATCAGGGGGCGCGAGTGAAAAACTGTTTTTT.

The chain joins TRBV5-6 to TRBJ2-3, with a tentative D call TRBD2 (5 bases). V was cut by 3 bases and J by 0 bases, with 11 bases left in between. This CDR3 is 15 amino acids long. Germline V gene data show CDR1 as SGHDT and CDR2 as YYEEEE. The CDR3 reads CASSSFAGSTDTQYF. The CDR3 DNA is TGTGCCAGCAGCTCTTTCGCGGGTAGCACAGATACGCAGTATTTT.

The J gene is TRBJ1-2, the V gene TRBV25-1; 8 bases fit TRBD1. The junction had 11 bases not matched to a gene; V was cut back by 6 bases and J by 5 bases. Germline values: CDR1 MGHDK, CDR2 SYGVNS. This CDR3 is 15 amino acids long. The CDR3 protein is CASSHGQGGLYGYTF. The CDR3 bases are TGTGCCAGCAGCCACGGACAGGGAGGTTTATATGGCTACACCTTC.

The chain recombines TRBV9 with TRBJ2-2; D call uncertain. The CDR3 covers 14 residues. Per the germline V gene, CDR1 is SGDLS and CDR2 is YYNGEE. The ends were cut back, 4 bases at V and 4 bases at J, with 11 bases in the middle. The CDR3, as DNA: TGTGCCAGCAGCTCCCAACACCCCACCGGGGAGCTGTTTTTT. Residues: CASSSQHPTGELFF.

This clone was seen a handful of times. CDR3 sequence: CASSQEEARRGTPYNEQFF. DNA for the CDR3: TGCGCCAGCAGCCAAGAGGAAGCTAGGAGGGGTACACCCTACAATGAGCAGTTCTTC. The chain combines TRBV4-3 with TRBJ2-1, with a tentative D call TRBD2 (6 bases). CDR3 length equals 19 residues. Germline V lookup: CDR1 LGHNA, CDR2 YSLEER. Trimming removed 0 bases from V and 2 bases from J, with 20 bases in between.

The rearrangement uses TRBV18 and TRBJ1-1; unclear D gene. The V and J ends lost 3 bases and 8 bases respectively, with 19 bases between them. Germline CDR1 is KGHSH and CDR2 is LQKENI. The CDR3 sequence is 15 residues long. CDR3 loop: CASSPSRGAQTEAFF. Here the CDR3 DNA reads TGTGCCAGCTCACCCTCTCGCGGCGCCCAAACCGAAGCTTTCTTT.

The chain has TRBV5-1 and TRBJ2-1; D not certain. This CDR3 has 14 amino acids. CDR1 SGHRS and CDR2 YFSETQ come from the germline V gene. Trimming stripped 7 bases from V and 5 bases from J, with 16 bases between. CDR3 nucleotide sequence: TGCGCCAGCGCTAGGTCCCCGTTAGACAATGAGCAGTTCTTC. It is translated as CASARSPLDNEQFF.

The gene calls are TRBV11-3 and TRBJ1-3; weak D call: TRBD1 (6 bases). This CDR3 is 15 amino acids long. Trimming pared 1 base from V and 0 bases from J, leaving 7 bases between. Germline loops: CDR1 SGHNT, CDR2 YENEEA. This CDR3 reads CASSLATGSGNTIYF. Written as DNA, the CDR3 is TGTGCCAGCAGCTTAGCGACAGGCTCTGGAAACACCATATATTTT.

The chain carries TRBV27 and TRBJ1-2; D unclear. The CDR3 totals 13 residues. The V gene lost 5 bases and the J gene lost 14 bases, with 21 bases spanning the gap. Germline-derived CDR1 and CDR2 are MNHEY and SMNVEV (reference sequence). The CDR3 DNA reads TGTGCCAGCAGTCCGTTCGGCCCCTTGAGGCTTACCTTC. It codes for CASSPFGPLRLTF.

The V and J genes are TRBV2 and TRBJ2-1, with 8 bases lining up with TRBD1. The ends lost 1 base at V and 0 bases at J; junction bases unmatched: 8. The CDR3 loop spans 18 amino acids. Germline CDR1 is SNHLY and CDR2 is FYNNEI. This chain's CDR3 is CASSEGTGPLSSYNEQFF. CDR3 DNA sequence: TGTGCCAGCAGTGAAGGGACAGGGCCCCTGAGCTCCTACAATGAGCAGTTCTTC. Using reference TRBV2 and TRBJ2-1 for the parts outside the CDR3, the full variable domain is EPEVTQTPSHQVTQMGQEVILRCVPISNHLYFYWYRQILGQKVEFLVSFYNNEISEKSEIFDDQFSVERPDGSNFTLKIRSTKLEDSAMYFCASSEGTGPLSSYNEQFFGPGTRLTVL.

The V and J genes are TRBV7-3 and TRBJ2-3, with D unresolved. Trimming took off 2 bases at V and 9 bases at J, with 12 bases between the two ends. The CDR3 covers 13 residues. Germline V gene sequence: CDR1 SGHTA, CDR2 FQGTGA. The CDR3, as DNA: TGTGCCAGCAGCTTAGATGGCCGGAGCACGCAGTATTTT. The encoded protein is CASSLDGRSTQYF.

This clone was seen more than once but under ten times. The J gene is TRBJ2-1, the V gene TRBV7-9; 9 nucleotides align to TRBD1. CDR1 and CDR2 (germline): SEHNR, FQNEAQ (reference sequence). With 5 bases clipped from V and 5 bases from J, the junction kept 7 bases outside the gene matches. The CDR3 runs to 15 residues. This CDR3 reads CASSRDRAPHNEQFF. DNA of the CDR3: TGTGCCAGCAGCCGGGACAGGGCTCCCCACAATGAGCAGTTCTTC.